The 23 T cell receptor beta chains below come from one sample, sequenced in a study of blood T cell repertoires in COVID-19. Measured with immunoSEQ multiplex PCR; TCRdb has only the in-frame clones, and not every one. In the table there are fewer than 120,000 clones, more than 65% of which are singletons. The sequencing input was peripheral blood. The receptor set was obtained from a woman older than 75 with acute or convalescent COVID-19.

V and J are TRBV6-5 and TRBJ1-2, with 7 nucleotides matching TRBD1. J was trimmed by 4 bases and V by 6 bases; bases with no gene match: 8. This CDR3 is 14 amino acids long. Germline V gives CDR1 MNHEY, CDR2 SVGAGI. The DNA of the CDR3 is TGTGCCAGCAGACACGACGGGACAGCCTATGGCTACACCTTC. Encoded protein: CASRHDGTAYGYTF.

The J gene is TRBJ1-2, the V gene TRBV19; weak D call: TRBD1 (6 bases). Deletions cut 3 bases from V and 4 bases from J, with 9 bases between. The CDR3 loop spans 13 amino acids. In germline, CDR1 is LNHDA, CDR2 SQIVND (reference sequence). CDR3 protein: CASSMDSRYGYTF. CDR3 DNA: TGTGCCAGTAGTATGGACAGCCGCTATGGCTACACCTTC. Combining the CDR3 with reference TRBV19 and TRBJ1-2 gives the whole variable domain DGGITQSPKYLFRKEGQNVTLSCEQNLNHDAMYWYRQDPGQGLRLIYYSQIVNDFQKGDIAEGYSVSREKKESFPLTVTSAQKNPTAFYLCASSMDSRYGYTFGSGTRLTVV.

The chain links TRBV6-5 to TRBJ2-1; a possible D gene is TRBD2 (5 bases). The CDR3 runs to 13 residues. CDR1 and CDR2 (germline): MNHEY, SVGAGI. Trimming left V 6 bases short and J 2 bases short, with 8 bases between. The DNA of the CDR3 is TGTGCCAGCAGGAAACTAGCCTACAATGAGCAGTTCTTC. It yields the protein CASRKLAYNEQFF.

The chain couples TRBV30 to TRBJ1-2; 7 bases are a match to TRBD1. Losses at the gene ends were 2 bases for V and 8 bases for J; bases not matched to a gene: 8. Per germline, CDR1 GTSNPN and CDR2 SVGIG (reference sequence). The CDR3 extends over 13 amino acids. CDR3 residues: CAWSRDSKLGYTF. As DNA, the CDR3 is TGTGCCTGGAGTCGGGACAGTAAATTGGGCTACACCTTC.

The gene calls are TRBV5-5 and TRBJ2-2; D is ambiguous. Per the germline V gene, CDR1 is SGHKS and CDR2 is YYEKEE (reference sequence). V was shortened by 4 bases and J by 2 bases, with 9 bases between the two germline ends. This CDR3 contains 14 residues. This CDR3 is CASSVLTNTGELFF. For the CDR3, the DNA is TGTGCCAGCAGCGTTTTGACAAACACCGGGGAGCTGTTTTTT.

This chain uses TRBV6-1 with TRBJ1-1; D is perhaps TRBD1 (6 bases). The CDR3 contains 18 residues. The germline CDR1 and CDR2 sequences are MNHNS and SASEGT. V lost 4 bases and J lost 6, with 27 bases in between. This CDR3 reads CASSVPRGPGGGIAEAFF. The CDR3 DNA reads as TGTGCCAGCAGTGTCCCCCGGGGCCCGGGGGGCGGGATTGCTGAAGCTTTCTTT.

This clone was seen a single time. The chain joins TRBV12-3 or TRBV12-4 to TRBJ2-1, with TRBD2 identical over 13 bases. The CDR3 spans 13 residues. J was trimmed by 14 bases and V by 2 bases; bases with no gene match: 3. CDR3 bases: TGTGCCAGCAGTTTACGGACTAGCGGGAGCAAGTTCTTC. It yields the protein CASSLRTSGSKFF.

The chain has TRBV6-1 and TRBJ1-5; no firm D call. Trimming left V 3 bases short and J 4 bases short, with 16 bases between. The V gene's germline CDR1 is MNHNS and CDR2 SASEGT. The CDR3 totals 16 residues. CDR3 nucleotides: TGTGCCAGCAGTGAGACCCTCCTCGGAGGGAATCAGCCCCAGCATTTT. It translates to CASSETLLGGNQPQHF.

Remarks on this clone: The same CDR3 arises from other DNA sequences in this sample as well. The chain recombines TRBV5-1 with TRBJ1-1; tentatively, D is TRBD1 (5 bases). This CDR3 has 14 amino acids. Trimming cost V 0 bases and J 3 bases, with 9 bases left between them. CDR1 and CDR2 from the germline V gene are SGHRS and YFSETQ. In DNA form, the CDR3 reads TGCGCCAGCAGCTTGGGACAGACATACACTGAAGCTTTCTTT. Protein: CASSLGQTYTEAFF. Based on the CDR3 plus reference TRBV5-1 and TRBJ1-1, the full variable domain is KAGVTQTPRYLIKTRGQQVTLSCSPISGHRSVSWYQQTPGQGLQFLFEYFSETQRNKGNFPGRFSGRQFSNSRSEMNVSTLELGDSALYLCASSLGQTYTEAFFGQGTRLTVV.

The count of this clone is one. The rearrangement joins TRBV30 to TRBJ1-1; a weak D match, TRBD1 (5 bases). The CDR3 runs 13 residues. Germline values: CDR1 GTSNPN, CDR2 SVGIG (reference sequence). V lost 2 bases to trimming and J lost 5 bases, with 12 bases between them. In DNA form, the CDR3 reads TGTGCCTGGAGTTCGGCAGGGAGGACTGAAGCTTTCTTT. This encodes CAWSSAGRTEAFF.

This chain connects TRBV5-1 to TRBJ1-4; D not certain. CDR1 is SGHRS, CDR2 YFSETQ, per germline. Trimming left V 3 bases short and J 0 bases short, with 9 bases between. This CDR3 spans 15 amino acids. The CDR3 is CASSYGRATNEKLFF. CDR3 nucleotides: TGCGCCAGCAGCTATGGCCGTGCAACTAATGAAAAACTGTTTTTT. Combining the CDR3 with reference TRBV5-1 and TRBJ1-4 gives the whole variable domain KAGVTQTPRYLIKTRGQQVTLSCSPISGHRSVSWYQQTPGQGLQFLFEYFSETQRNKGNFPGRFSGRQFSNSRSEMNVSTLELGDSALYLCASSYGRATNEKLFFGSGTQLSVL.

This chain links TRBV9 with TRBJ1-6, with TRBD1 as a possible D gene (6 bases). The CDR3 has 15 amino acids. Trimming removed 3 bases at V and 11 bases at J, with 18 bases between. Germline-derived CDR1 and CDR2 are SGDLS and YYNGEE. The DNA for the CDR3 is TGTGCCAGCAGCGAACAGGGTACCCCTATGACACCCCTCCACTTT. Residues: CASSEQGTPMTPLHF.

This clone has only one observation. The chain uses TRBV2 and TRBJ1-1; D may be TRBD1 (5 bases). The length of the CDR3 is 14 residues. From germline, CDR1 is SNHLY and CDR2 FYNNEI. Trimming took off 1 base at V and 4 bases at J, with 10 bases between the two ends. The CDR3 DNA follows: TGTGCCAGCAGTGAAGGCAGGGTGGTCACTGAAGCTTTCTTT. Protein sequence: CASSEGRVVTEAFF.

The chain employs TRBV19 and TRBJ1-1, with 8 positions matching TRBD1. The V gene's germline CDR1 is LNHDA and CDR2 SQIVND (reference sequence). V gave up 5 bases and J gave up 4 bases; unmatched junction bases: 3. There are 13 residues in the CDR3. CDR3 bases: TGTGCCAGTAGTCTGGGACAGGTCACTGAAGCTTTCTTT. It specifies CASSLGQVTEAFF.

V is TRBV27 and J is TRBJ1-6, with D possibly TRBD1 on 5 matching bases. The CDR3 contains 16 residues. Germline V lookup: CDR1 MNHEY, CDR2 SMNVEV (reference sequence). Trimming took off 4 bases at V and 1 base at J, with 11 bases between the two ends. The DNA of the CDR3 is TGTGCCAGCAGTTCCAGGGATGAGTCCTATAATTCACCCCTCCACTTT. Translating gives CASSSRDESYNSPLHF.

This chain joins TRBV29-1 and TRBJ2-2; 8 bases are a match to TRBD1. The CDR3 spans 14 residues. Trimming cost V 5 bases and J 4 bases; bases outside gene matches: 6. Germline CDR1 and CDR2: SQVTM and ANQGSEA. CDR3 nucleotide sequence: TGCAGCGTTATTGACAGGGGACCCACCGGGGAGCTGTTTTTT. It encodes CSVIDRGPTGELFF.

This clone was observed a single time. This chain connects TRBV11-2 to TRBJ1-1, with D perhaps matching TRBD1 (5 bases). CDR1 is SGHAT and CDR2 is FQNNGV in the germline V gene. The CDR3 totals 17 residues. Trimming stripped 2 bases from V and 3 bases from J, with 19 bases between. The CDR3 is CASSLRGRPNLYTEAFF. The CDR3 nucleotides are TGTGCCAGCAGCTTAAGGGGCAGACCCAATTTGTACACTGAAGCTTTCTTT.

The CDR3 DNA reads TGTGCCTCCCCGGGACAGGGGATTGAAAAACTGTTTTTT. Its protein is CASPGQGIEKLFF. This chain connects TRBV30 to TRBJ1-4, with 10 bases that match TRBD1. Germline V gene sequence: CDR1 GTSNPN, CDR2 SVGIG (reference sequence). The CDR3 runs 13 residues. V lost 7 bases to trimming and J lost 7 bases; unmatched junction nucleotides: 6.

The chain combines TRBV10-3 with TRBJ1-5, with D maybe TRBD1 (5 bases). Germline values: CDR1 ENHRY, CDR2 SYGVKD. The CDR3 is 14 residues long. V was pared by 2 bases and J by 5 bases, with 10 bases between. CDR3 loop: CAISEGGNHQPQHF. The CDR3 DNA sequence: TGTGCCATCAGTGAGGGGGGGAACCATCAGCCCCAGCATTTT.

The gene calls are TRBV7-2 and TRBJ2-6, with D unresolved. This CDR3 comprises 15 residues. Trimming removed 5 bases at V and 0 bases at J, with 8 bases between. Germline CDR1 reads SGHTA; CDR2 reads FQGNSA. Here the CDR3 DNA reads TGTGCCAGCAGCACCAGAAACTCTGGGGCCAACGTCCTGACTTTC. It is translated as CASSTRNSGANVLTF. Combining the CDR3 with reference TRBV7-2 and TRBJ2-6 gives the whole variable domain GAGVSQSPSNKVTEKGKDVELRCDPISGHTALYWYRQSLGQGLEFLIYFQGNSAPDKSGLPSDRFSAERTGGSVSTLTIQRTQQEDSAVYLCASSTRNSGANVLTFGAGSRLTVL.

CDR3 in amino acids: CASSPFQGAFGYTF. DNA of the CDR3: TGTGCCAGCAGCCCGTTCCAGGGGGCCTTTGGCTACACCTTC. This chain connects TRBV7-2 to TRBJ1-2; 8 bases agree with TRBD1. CDR1 and CDR2 from the germline V gene are SGHTA and FQGNSA. V shed 5 bases, J shed 7 bases, and the junction held 9 bases outside the gene matches. This CDR3 spans 14 amino acids.

The chain carries TRBV27 and TRBJ2-5; unclear D gene. The CDR3 covers 12 residues. CDR1 and CDR2 (germline): MNHEY, SMNVEV (reference sequence). V lost 8 bases and J 0 bases, leaving 7 bases between the germline ends. This CDR3 is CASSSHQETQYF. The DNA of the CDR3 is TGTGCCAGCTCGAGCCACCAAGAGACCCAGTACTTC.

The rearrangement joins TRBV7-2 to TRBJ1-1; a weak D match, TRBD1 (6 bases). This CDR3 region has 14 residues. CDR1 and CDR2 from the germline V gene are SGHTA and FQGNSA. The V end was cut by 5 bases, the J end by 4 bases, with 14 bases between. The CDR3 spells CASSQGLGGTEAFF. The CDR3 DNA sequence: TGTGCCAGCAGCCAGGGGCTAGGGGGCACTGAAGCTTTCTTT.